This TCR beta chain came from a study of T-cell memory formation after mild COVID-19. Study-wide findings and caveats: Researchers report contracting CD4+ clones mostly in CM and EM, with CD8+ clones in EMRA.

TCRdb independently ran MiXCR on the 5' RACE reads; one entry per CDR3 protein. The profile covers approximately 180,000 distinct CDR3 sequences, with roughly 16% appearing a single time and 2% to 2.5% taken by the ten largest. This clonotype was seen only a few times. The antigen is not known. The ends lost 4 bases at V and 6 bases at J; junction bases unmatched: 7. The CDR3 length is 15 residues. Germline V gene data show CDR1 as SGHTA and CDR2 as FQGTGA. The sequence came from an adult woman who had mild COVID-19 (a few samples of this study predate the infection). Cell type and time point are not known. Sequencing was done on a sample of PBMCs or a T cell subset sorted from them (not recorded which). The chain has TRBV7-3 and TRBJ2-1; 9 bases agree with TRBD1. The CDR3: CASSSGTGSPNEQFF. The CDR3 DNA reads TGTGCCAGCAGCTCCGGGACAGGGTCTCCCAATGAGCAGTTCTTC.